The present T cell receptor beta chain was sequenced within a study of T cell responses to AZD1222 COVID-19 vaccine. The study's findings and limits: Elevations in Spike-specific TCR breadth and depth followed administration of two AZD1222 doses. Mapped onto spike, vaccine-associated CD4 TCRs spanned it and were dominant at 160-218 and 743-854. Seropositive at baseline were only five or six AZD1222 recipients.

The V gene lost 5 bases and the J gene lost 5 bases, with 6 bases spanning the gap. The CDR3 sequence is 12 residues long. Germline CDR1 is SNHLY and CDR2 is FYNNEI. Sequencing used immunoSEQ multiplex PCR; TCRdb keeps in-frame clones, though not all of them. The table records more than 90,000 clones, 87% of them present only once. About this clone: Its cognate antigen is unknown.

The origin of this receptor is an adult who received the AZD1222 COVID-19 vaccine. The V and J genes are TRBV2 and TRBJ2-2; no clear D gene. Sequencing was performed on peripheral blood, taken 28 days after the second AZD1222 dose. CDR3 coding DNA: TGTGCCAGCAGTCTACATACCGGGGAGCTGTTTTTT. Amino acid sequence: CASSLHTGELFF.